This T cell receptor beta chain was found in a study of shared clonotypes between healthy human individuals. Study results and limitations: Memory subsets generally showed smaller estimated richness than naive subsets did.

Concerning this clone: What it recognizes is unknown.

CDR3 size: 16 residues. From CD4+ cells came CD45RA+ naive and CD45RA-negative memory subsets. Deep-level assay runs were performed. Template for every sorted-subset replicate PCR totaled 150 to 250 ng DNA, roughly 30,000 T cell genomes. The assay was immunoSEQ multiplex PCR, and TCRdb's table has in-frame clones only and misses some. The sample includes around 720,000 clones, around 73% of them seen just once. The source of this sequence is a woman younger than 45 in good health. The sample comprised memory CD4+ T cells sorted from blood. Subset of the sample: CD45RA-negative fraction. The V call is TRBV21-1, the J call TRBJ2-1. TRBV21-1 is assigned pseudogene status. The CDR3 DNA sequence: TGTGCCAGCAGCAAATCTGGAACAGAACTAAGCAATGAGCAGTTCTTC. It translates to CASSKSGTELSNEQFF.